Listed below are T cell receptor beta chains from one sample, sequenced in a study of blood T cells in healthy people across ages. TCRdb reprocessed the 5' RACE reads via MiXCR and lists one record per CDR3 protein. The data contain fewer than 2 million distinct CDR3 sequences, about 39% of them singletons. Sequencing was carried out using blood. The receptors come from a human donor in good health. Each CDR3 is given with its conserved first and last residue. A D gene is named only where the DNA matches it firmly. Expanded clones get a size class; other rows say once, few or many, or leave the size out.

TRBV7-8,.,.,TRBJ1-5,CASSFSRVGSNQPQHF,TGTGCCAGCAGCTTTAGTAGGGTGGGGAGCAATCAGCCCCAGCATTTT
TRBV27,.,.,TRBJ1-5,CASSFIGLNPQPQHF,TGTGCCAGCAGTTTTATAGGATTGAACCCTCAGCCCCAGCATTTT
TRBV7-2,.,.,TRBJ2-3,CASSLATGVSDTQYF,TGTGCCAGCAGCTTAGCGACGGGGGTGTCAGATACGCAGTATTTT
TRBV9,.,.,TRBJ2-7,CASSVGPDRNEQYF,TGTGCCAGCAGCGTAGGCCCCGACAGGAACGAGCAGTACTTC
TRBV7-2,TRBD2,many,TRBJ2-5,CASSFQRGVTETQYF,TGTGCCAGCAGCTTTCAGCGGGGGGTCACAGAGACCCAGTACTTC
TRBV10-3,.,.,TRBJ1-2,CAISEPGGQGNYGYTF,TGTGCCATCAGTGAGCCCGGGGGGCAGGGGAACTATGGCTACACCTTC
TRBV7-9,.,.,TRBJ1-1,CASSLYTQAFF,TGTGCCAGCAGCTTATATACCCAAGCTTTCTTT
TRBV6-2/TRBV6-3,.,.,TRBJ2-3,CASTQQSTDTQYF,TGTGCCAGCACCCAACAGAGCACAGATACGCAGTATTTT
TRBV6-1,.,.,TRBJ1-5,CASTEQVRSYQPQHF,TGTGCCAGCACCGAGCAGGTCCGGAGCTATCAGCCCCAGCATTTT
TRBV25-1,TRBD2,.,TRBJ2-1,CASRGLAGGLYNEQFF,TGTGCCAGCAGGGGACTAGCGGGGGGTCTCTACAATGAGCAGTTCTTC
TRBV7-9,.,.,TRBJ2-3,CASSLGWGPTDTQYF,TGTGCCAGCAGCTTAGGGTGGGGGCCCACAGATACGCAGTATTTT
TRBV4-1,.,.,TRBJ2-6,CANSHGPAHSGANVLTF,TGCGCCAACAGCCACGGACCGGCCCACTCTGGGGCCAACGTCCTGACTTTC
TRBV4-1,TRBD2,.,TRBJ2-1,CASSQVHGLALAGGIREQFF,TGCGCCAGCAGCCAAGTCCATGGGCTCGCCTTGGCGGGGGGCATACGGGAGCAGTTCTTC
TRBV5-1,TRBD1,.,TRBJ2-1,CASSFLDRVRNEQFF,TGCGCCAGCAGCTTTCTCGACAGGGTTAGGAATGAGCAGTTCTTC
TRBV6-2/TRBV6-3,TRBD2,.,TRBJ2-1,CASSKFPPRGGQYNEQFF,TGTGCCAGCAGCAAATTCCCCCCGCGGGGGGGCCAGTACAATGAGCAGTTCTTC
TRBV7-9,.,few,TRBJ2-1,CASSLVGAQFF,TGTGCCAGCAGCTTAGTCGGGGCGCAGTTCTTC
TRBV9,TRBD2,.,TRBJ2-5,CASSVGASGLKETQYF,TGTGCCAGCAGCGTAGGGGCTAGCGGATTAAAAGAGACCCAGTACTTC
TRBV11-2,.,.,TRBJ1-1,CASSPDREGYTEAFF,TGTGCCAGCAGCCCCGATCGCGAGGGGTACACTGAAGCTTTCTTT
TRBV10-3,TRBD1,.,TRBJ1-6,CAISLDREYSPLHF,TGTGCCATCAGTCTGGACAGGGAATATTCACCCCTCCACTTT
TRBV27,.,.,TRBJ1-2,CASSWVRQGGYTF,TGTGCCAGCAGTTGGGTACGCCAAGGTGGCTACACCTTC
TRBV19,TRBD1,.,TRBJ2-5,CASSSGQPRGETQYF,TGTGCCAGTAGTTCGGGACAGCCTAGGGGAGAGACCCAGTACTTC
TRBV7-2,.,few,TRBJ2-3,CASSLVDSDTQYF,TGTGCCAGCAGCCTGGTGGATTCAGATACGCAGTATTTT
TRBV15,TRBD1,few,TRBJ1-5,CATSGHRRTGNQPQHF,TGTGCCACCAGCGGACATAGAAGGACAGGAAATCAGCCCCAGCATTTT
TRBV4-3,.,.,TRBJ1-2,CASSPPQESSGYTF,TGCGCCAGCAGCCCCCCCCAAGAGAGTTCTGGCTACACCTTC
TRBV29-1,TRBD1,many,TRBJ2-5,CSVRDRVLETQYF,TGCAGCGTCCGGGACAGGGTGTTGGAGACCCAGTACTTC
TRBV4-1,TRBD2,once,TRBJ2-5,CASSQVSGLLNEQYF,TGCGCCAGCAGCCAAGTCTCGGGACTACTAAATGAGCAGTACTTC
TRBV20-1,TRBD1,few,TRBJ1-4,CSAWTGGSEKLFF,TGCAGTGCTTGGACAGGGGGTAGTGAAAAACTGTTTTTT
TRBV24-1,.,.,TRBJ2-5,CATSDAGLLGAGKLQETQYF,TGTGCCACCAGTGATGCGGGGTTGCTGGGAGCAGGCAAACTTCAAGAGACCCAGTACTTC
TRBV3-1,TRBD1,.,TRBJ2-5,CASSHGGTGIGETQYF,TGTGCCAGCAGCCATGGAGGGACAGGGATTGGCGAGACCCAGTACTTC
TRBV7-8,.,.,TRBJ1-5,CASSLVPGGDQPQHF,TGTGCCAGCAGCTTAGTACCGGGAGGAGATCAGCCCCAGCATTTT
TRBV12-3/TRBV12-4,.,.,TRBJ1-2,CASSLARRAILYYGYTF,TGTGCCAGCAGTTTAGCGCGCAGGGCAATTCTTTACTATGGCTACACCTTC
TRBV7-9,TRBD2,.,TRBJ2-3,CVSSSPGLAATDTQYF,TGTGTCAGCAGCTCCCCCGGACTAGCGGCCACAGATACGCAGTATTTT
TRBV11-2,.,.,TRBJ2-7,CASSQPTRGANEQYF,TGTGCCAGCAGCCAGCCAACCAGGGGGGCCAACGAGCAGTACTTC
TRBV20-1,.,few,TRBJ1-1,CSAHEPELSTEAFF,TGCAGTGCCCACGAACCCGAGCTATCCACTGAAGCTTTCTTT